Listed below are T cell receptor beta chains from one sample, sequenced in a study of cytomegalovirus exposure and HLA in healthy donors. Method: immunoSEQ multiplex PCR; TCRdb's copy keeps in-frame clones and lacks some. The table includes about 160,000 clones, around 79% detected once. The specimen was PBMCs. The source is a man aged 35 to 55 in good health and CMV-seronegative. CDR3s include the opening cysteine and the closing phenylalanine or tryptophan. The order of the fields is CDR3 protein, CDR3 DNA, J gene, V gene, D gene, clone size. D genes are given only for firm matches. Size values are once, few and many counts, or a class for expanded clones, and some rows have none.

CDR3aa: CASSSRFDTDTQYF; CDR3nt: TGTGCCAGCAGCTCCCGGTTCGACACAGATACGCAGTATTTT; j_gene: TRBJ2-3; v_gene: TRBV9; d_gene: -; abundance: -
CDR3aa: CSARGGGTNQPQHF; CDR3nt: TGCAGCGCCCGAGGGGGGGGAACAAATCAGCCCCAGCATTTT; j_gene: TRBJ1-5; v_gene: TRBV29-1; d_gene: -; abundance: few
CDR3aa: CASSPGGSGNTIYF; CDR3nt: TGCGCCAGCAGCCCCGGTGGCTCTGGAAACACCATATATTTT; j_gene: TRBJ1-3; v_gene: TRBV4-1; d_gene: -; abundance: -
CDR3aa: CASSSTGVTEAFF; CDR3nt: TGTGCCAGCAGTTCTACAGGGGTCACTGAAGCTTTCTTT; j_gene: TRBJ1-1; v_gene: TRBV25-1; d_gene: TRBD1; abundance: -
CDR3aa: CASSVGGGYGANVLTF; CDR3nt: TGTGCCAGCAGCGTAGGAGGTGGGTACGGGGCCAACGTCCTGACTTTC; j_gene: TRBJ2-6; v_gene: TRBV9; d_gene: -; abundance: -
CDR3aa: CASSPQDLQGYGYTF; CDR3nt: TGTGCCAGCTCACCACAAGATTTACAGGGTTATGGCTACACCTTC; j_gene: TRBJ1-2; v_gene: TRBV18; d_gene: -; abundance: -
CDR3aa: CASSSPPTGTGFNEQFF; CDR3nt: TGTGCCAGTAGTAGCCCCCCGACCGGGACAGGGTTCAATGAGCAGTTCTTC; j_gene: TRBJ2-1; v_gene: TRBV19; d_gene: TRBD1; abundance: -
CDR3aa: CASSFAATNEKLFF; CDR3nt: TGTGCCAGCAGCTTTGCAGCAACTAATGAAAAACTGTTTTTT; j_gene: TRBJ1-4; v_gene: TRBV7-2; d_gene: -; abundance: -
CDR3aa: CASSLHGTSSEQYF; CDR3nt: TGTGCCAGCAGCTTACACGGGACTAGTAGCGAGCAGTACTTC; j_gene: TRBJ2-7; v_gene: TRBV7-2; d_gene: TRBD2; abundance: once
CDR3aa: CASSLVDSYEQYF; CDR3nt: TGTGCCAGCAGCTTAGTAGATAGCTACGAGCAGTACTTC; j_gene: TRBJ2-7; v_gene: TRBV7-2; d_gene: -; abundance: -
CDR3aa: CAAPPPGTPYEQYF; CDR3nt: TGTGCCGCCCCACCCCCGGGGACACCCTACGAGCAGTACTTC; j_gene: TRBJ2-7; v_gene: TRBV15; d_gene: -; abundance: -
CDR3aa: CASSADRSTDTQYF; CDR3nt: TGTGCCAGCAGTGCAGACAGGAGCACAGATACGCAGTATTTT; j_gene: TRBJ2-3; v_gene: TRBV27; d_gene: -; abundance: -
CDR3aa: CASSLVTGWPQPQHF; CDR3nt: TGTGCCAGCAGCTTGGTTACAGGGTGGCCTCAGCCCCAGCATTTT; j_gene: TRBJ1-5; v_gene: TRBV5-6; d_gene: -; abundance: few
CDR3aa: CASTDQETQYF; CDR3nt: TGTGCCAGCACAGATCAAGAGACCCAGTACTTC; j_gene: TRBJ2-5; v_gene: TRBV7-9; d_gene: -; abundance: -
CDR3aa: CASSELRGSSYEQYF; CDR3nt: TGTGCCAGCAGTGAATTGCGGGGCAGCTCCTACGAGCAGTACTTC; j_gene: TRBJ2-7; v_gene: TRBV6-1; d_gene: -; abundance: -
CDR3aa: CASSPGSGGRNEQFF; CDR3nt: TGTGCCAGCAGCCCCGGGAGCGGGGGGCGCAATGAGCAGTTCTTC; j_gene: TRBJ2-1; v_gene: TRBV7-3; d_gene: TRBD2; abundance: -
CDR3aa: CASSSSTGGGYTF; CDR3nt: -; j_gene: TRBJ1-2; v_gene: TRBV6-5; d_gene: -; abundance: -